Sequencing of this T cell receptor beta chain was carried out in a study of tumor-infiltrating lymphocytes in primary liver carcinoma. In the study overall: The tumors ranged from roughly 4 to 11 cm across and fell within stage T1-T3 N0M0. Study conclusions and caveats: Top-250-clone fractions were significantly higher in tumors than in blood (p = 0.039).

A primer in the constant region served to generate TCR beta cDNA from roughly 550 ng of total RNA. Researchers made the TCR beta libraries by running three nested multiplex PCR rounds with slightly modified ARM-PCR. PCR rounds one and two used TRBV1-TRBV30 forward primers with a C-beta reverse primer for 10 cycles each. TCRdb re-analysed the multiplex PCR reads in MiXCR, keeping a single row per CDR3 protein. Of 90,000 to 150,000 distinct CDR3 sequences listed, 65% to 75% were seen once; the top ten hold over 6.5%. Germline loops: CDR1 SNHLY, CDR2 FYNNEI. The CDR3 has 16 amino acids. Investigators took RNA and DNA out together from approximately 22-30 mg of unsorted bulk tissue. Surgical resection served as treatment for the primary liver carcinoma of these patients. Worth noting for this clonotype: Its antigen is not known. A read error may account for a junction end that differs from germline.

The rearrangement uses TRBV2 and TRBJ2-3, with 11 bases that match TRBD2. The sample taken for sequencing was tumor-adjacent normal liver tissue. The source is a woman aged 55-75 years with primary liver carcinoma and hepatitis B virus infection. For the CDR3, the DNA is TGTGCCAGCTTCCGAAGACTAGCGGGGCGCACAGATACGCCGTATTTT. It yields the protein CASFRRLAGRTDTPYF. The complete variable domain, with remaining parts taken from reference TRBV2 and TRBJ2-3, reads EPEVTQTPSHQVTQMGQEVILRCVPISNHLYFYWYRQILGQKVEFLVSFYNNEISEKSEIFDDQFSVERPDGSNFTLKIRSTKLEDSAMYFCASFRRLAGRTDTPYFGPGTRLTVL.